This TCR beta chain was profiled in a study of T cells in Graves' hyperthyroidism and ophthalmopathy. About the research overall: The blood sample was taken at first diagnosis, before treatment began.

Reasons for excluding patients were uncontrolled infection, other autoimmune disease, pregnancy or lactation. Blood sampling occurred at first hyperthyroidism diagnosis, ahead of any ophthalmopathy symptoms. Study-level points and caveats: Most clonotypes expanded in the thyroid (above 0.001) were also present in blood.

To note about this clonotype: Its antigen is not identified.

V was trimmed by 5 bases and J by 7 bases, leaving 21 bases between them. The CDR3 has 16 residues. Amplified TCR beta CDR3 regions derived from RNA transcripts. A set of HTBI primers served as the primers for a first-round RT-PCR of the TCR CDR3. TCRdb called the multiplex PCR reads again in MiXCR, with one record for every CDR3 protein. The sample holds about 300,000 distinct CDR3 sequences, about 25% seen once. The sample consisted of blood. The sequence was obtained from a man aged 40-50 years with Graves' hyperthyroidism that later progressed to Graves' ophthalmopathy. V gene TRBV12-3 or TRBV12-4 combines with J gene TRBJ1-5; weak D call: TRBD1 (6 bases). This CDR3 is CASSPSRPGGGQPQHF. The CDR3 DNA follows: TGTGCCAGCAGTCCGTCGCGACCCGGGGGCGGACAGCCCCAGCATTTT.